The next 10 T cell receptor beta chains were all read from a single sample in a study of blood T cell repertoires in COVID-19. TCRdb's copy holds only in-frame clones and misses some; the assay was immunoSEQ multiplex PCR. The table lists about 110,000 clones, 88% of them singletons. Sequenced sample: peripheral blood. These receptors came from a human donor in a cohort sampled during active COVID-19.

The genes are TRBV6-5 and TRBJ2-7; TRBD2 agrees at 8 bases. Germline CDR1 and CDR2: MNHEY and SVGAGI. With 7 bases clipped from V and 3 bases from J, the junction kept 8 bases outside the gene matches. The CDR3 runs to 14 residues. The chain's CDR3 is CASIWASGHYEQYF. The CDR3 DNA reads TGTGCCAGCATTTGGGCTAGCGGGCACTACGAGCAGTACTTC.

This CDR3 reads CASSFSGSIVNTGELFF. The CDR3 DNA reads as TGCGCCAGCAGCTTTAGCGGGAGCATAGTAAACACCGGGGAGCTGTTTTTT. The chain uses TRBV5-1 and TRBJ2-2, with 9 bases fitting TRBD2. Germline V gene lookup returns CDR1 SGHRS and CDR2 YFSETQ. The V gene end was trimmed by 2 bases and the J gene end by 2 bases; junction bases not matched to a gene: 7. The CDR3 consists of 17 residues.

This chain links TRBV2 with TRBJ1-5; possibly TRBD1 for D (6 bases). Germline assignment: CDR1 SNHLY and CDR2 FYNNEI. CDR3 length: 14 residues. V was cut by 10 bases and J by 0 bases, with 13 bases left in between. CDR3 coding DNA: TGTGCCACAGGGGAAAATATTAGCAATCAGCCCCAGCATTTT. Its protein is CATGENISNQPQHF.

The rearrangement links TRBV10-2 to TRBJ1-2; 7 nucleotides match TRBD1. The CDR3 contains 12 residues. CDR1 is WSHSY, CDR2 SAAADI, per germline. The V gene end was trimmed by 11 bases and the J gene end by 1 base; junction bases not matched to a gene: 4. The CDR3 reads CAVQGFNYGYTF. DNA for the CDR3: TGCGCCGTACAGGGGTTTAACTATGGCTACACCTTC.

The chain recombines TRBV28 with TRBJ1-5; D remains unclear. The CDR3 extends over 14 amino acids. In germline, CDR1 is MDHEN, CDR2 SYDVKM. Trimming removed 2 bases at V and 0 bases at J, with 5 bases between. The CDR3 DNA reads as TGTGCCAGCAGTTTAAGGAGTAGCAATCAGCCCCAGCATTTT. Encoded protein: CASSLRSSNQPQHF.

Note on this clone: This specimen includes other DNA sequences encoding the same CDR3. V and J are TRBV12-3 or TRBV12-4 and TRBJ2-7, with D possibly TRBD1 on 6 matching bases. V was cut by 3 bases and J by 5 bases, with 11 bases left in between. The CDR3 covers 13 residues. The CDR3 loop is CASSFTGLNEQYF. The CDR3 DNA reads TGTGCCAGCAGTTTTACAGGGCTAAACGAGCAGTACTTC.

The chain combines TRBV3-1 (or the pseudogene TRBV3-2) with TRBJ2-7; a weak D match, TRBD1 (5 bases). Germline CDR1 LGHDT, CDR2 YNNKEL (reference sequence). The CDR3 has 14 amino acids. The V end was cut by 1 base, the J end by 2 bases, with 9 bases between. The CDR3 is CASSQGTGTYEQYF. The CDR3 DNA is TGTGCCAGCAGCCAAGGTACAGGTACCTACGAGCAGTACTTC.

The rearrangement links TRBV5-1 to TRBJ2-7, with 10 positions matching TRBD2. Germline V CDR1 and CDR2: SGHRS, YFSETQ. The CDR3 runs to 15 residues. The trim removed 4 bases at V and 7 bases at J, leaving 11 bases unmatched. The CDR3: CASSPRAAGGLEQYF. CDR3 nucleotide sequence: TGCGCCAGCAGCCCAAGGGCAGCGGGAGGGTTGGAGCAGTACTTC.

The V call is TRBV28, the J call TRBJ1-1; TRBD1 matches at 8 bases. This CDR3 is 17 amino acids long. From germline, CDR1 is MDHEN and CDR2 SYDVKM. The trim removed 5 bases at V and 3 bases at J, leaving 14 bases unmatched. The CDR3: CASSPGTGYRWYTEAFF. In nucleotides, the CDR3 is TGTGCCAGCAGTCCCGGGACAGGTTATCGGTGGTACACTGAAGCTTTCTTT.

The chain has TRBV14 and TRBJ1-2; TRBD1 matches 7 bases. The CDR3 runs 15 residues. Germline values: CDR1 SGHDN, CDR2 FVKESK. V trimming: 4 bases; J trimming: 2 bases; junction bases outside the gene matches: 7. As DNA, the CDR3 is TGTGCCAGCAGCCGAGGGACAGCCGGGAACTATGGCTACACCTTC. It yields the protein CASSRGTAGNYGYTF.